Listed here are 2 T cell receptor beta chains from one sample, sequenced in a study of blood T cell repertoires in COVID-19. Libraries were prepared by immunoSEQ multiplex PCR; TCRdb keeps only in-frame clonotypes and omits some of them. The sample lists about 150,000 clones, 88% occurring once. Sequencing was carried out using peripheral blood. All receptors come from a human donor with COVID-19, enrolled during active disease. The donor label of this sample is uncertain.

The J gene is TRBJ1-2, the V gene TRBV4-1; D might be TRBD1 (6 bases). The CDR3 extends over 15 amino acids. Germline lookup yields CDR1 MGHRA and CDR2 YSYEKL. Trimming took off 0 bases at V and 4 bases at J, with 12 bases between the two ends. The CDR3 bases are TGCGCCAGCAGCCAAGATAGAACGACAGGCTATGGCTACACCTTC. Translating gives CASSQDRTTGYGYTF.

V and J are TRBV11-2 and TRBJ1-2; TRBD1 is a possible D gene (5 bases). CDR1 is SGHAT, CDR2 FQNNGV, per germline. The V and J ends lost 1 base and 4 bases respectively, with 19 bases between them. This CDR3 has 17 residues. The CDR3, as DNA: TGTGCCAGCAGCTTAGGCAGGACGTCAGGGCAGCGCTATGGCTACACCTTC. As protein: CASSLGRTSGQRYGYTF. Complete variable domain (other parts from reference TRBV11-2 and TRBJ1-2): EAGVAQSPRYKIIEKRQSVAFWCNPISGHATLYWYQQILGQGPKLLIQFQNNGVVDDSQLPKDRFSAERLKGVDSTLKIQPAKLEDSAVYLCASSLGRTSGQRYGYTFGSGTRLTVV.